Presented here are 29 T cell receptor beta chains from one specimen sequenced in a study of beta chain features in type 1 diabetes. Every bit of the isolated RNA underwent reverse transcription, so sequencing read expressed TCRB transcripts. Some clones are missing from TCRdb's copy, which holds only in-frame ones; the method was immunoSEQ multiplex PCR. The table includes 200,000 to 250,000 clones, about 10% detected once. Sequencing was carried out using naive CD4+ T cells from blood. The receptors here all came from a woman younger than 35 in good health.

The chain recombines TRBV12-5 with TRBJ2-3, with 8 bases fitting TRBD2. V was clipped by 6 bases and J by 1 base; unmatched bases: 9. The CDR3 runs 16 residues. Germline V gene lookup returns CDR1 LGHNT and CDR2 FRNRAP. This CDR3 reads CASGPRAAGGTDTQYF. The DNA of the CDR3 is TGTGCTAGTGGCCCCAGAGCAGCGGGAGGCACAGATACGCAGTATTTT.

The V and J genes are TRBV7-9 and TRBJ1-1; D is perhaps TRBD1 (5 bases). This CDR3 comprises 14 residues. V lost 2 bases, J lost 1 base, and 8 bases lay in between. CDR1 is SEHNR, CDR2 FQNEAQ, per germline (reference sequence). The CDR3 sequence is CASSLPGKNTEAFF. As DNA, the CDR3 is TGTGCCAGCAGCTTACCAGGGAAGAACACTGAAGCTTTCTTT.

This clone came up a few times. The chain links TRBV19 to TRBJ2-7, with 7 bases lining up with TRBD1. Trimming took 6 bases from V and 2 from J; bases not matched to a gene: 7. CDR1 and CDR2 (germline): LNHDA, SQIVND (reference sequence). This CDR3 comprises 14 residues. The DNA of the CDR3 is TGTGCCAGTAGCCCGGGGACAGTAGCCTACGAGCAGTACTTC. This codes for CASSPGTVAYEQYF.

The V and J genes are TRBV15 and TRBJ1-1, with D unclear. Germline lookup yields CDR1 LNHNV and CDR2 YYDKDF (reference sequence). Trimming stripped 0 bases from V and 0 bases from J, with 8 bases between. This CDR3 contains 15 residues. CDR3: CATSREGGVNTEAFF. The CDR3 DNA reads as TGTGCCACCAGCAGAGAAGGAGGAGTGAACACTGAAGCTTTCTTT.

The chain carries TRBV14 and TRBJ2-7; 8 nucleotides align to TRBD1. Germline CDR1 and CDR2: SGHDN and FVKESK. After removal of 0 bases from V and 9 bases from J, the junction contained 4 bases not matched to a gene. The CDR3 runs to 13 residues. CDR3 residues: CASSQDLGTGQYF. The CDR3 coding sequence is TGTGCCAGCAGCCAAGATCTAGGGACAGGGCAGTACTTC.

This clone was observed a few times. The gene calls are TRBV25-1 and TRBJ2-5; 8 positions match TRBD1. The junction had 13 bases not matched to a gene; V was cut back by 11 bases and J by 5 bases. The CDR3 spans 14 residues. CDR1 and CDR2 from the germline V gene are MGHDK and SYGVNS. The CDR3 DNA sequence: TGTGCCGCTGCTCCATCAGGGGGCAGGGAGACCCAGTACTTC. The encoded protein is CAAAPSGGRETQYF.

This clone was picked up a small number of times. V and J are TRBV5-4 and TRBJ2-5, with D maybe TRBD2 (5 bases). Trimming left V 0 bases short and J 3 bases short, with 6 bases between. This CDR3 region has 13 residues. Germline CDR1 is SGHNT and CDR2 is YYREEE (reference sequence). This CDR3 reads CASSLVSEETQYF. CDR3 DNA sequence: TGTGCCAGCAGCTTGGTTAGCGAAGAGACCCAGTACTTC. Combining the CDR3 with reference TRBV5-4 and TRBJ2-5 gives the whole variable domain ETGVTQSPTHLIKTRGQQVTLRCSSQSGHNTVSWYQQALGQGPQFIFQYYREEENGRGNFPPRFSGLQFPNYSSELNVNALELDDSALYLCASSLVSEETQYFGPGTRLLVL.

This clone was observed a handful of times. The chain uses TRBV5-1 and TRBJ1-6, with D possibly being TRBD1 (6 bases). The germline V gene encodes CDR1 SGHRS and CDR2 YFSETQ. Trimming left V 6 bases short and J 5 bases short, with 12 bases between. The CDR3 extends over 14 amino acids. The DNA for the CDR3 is TGCGCCAGCAAAGAGGACAGAGATAATTCACCCCTCCACTTT. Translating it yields CASKEDRDNSPLHF.

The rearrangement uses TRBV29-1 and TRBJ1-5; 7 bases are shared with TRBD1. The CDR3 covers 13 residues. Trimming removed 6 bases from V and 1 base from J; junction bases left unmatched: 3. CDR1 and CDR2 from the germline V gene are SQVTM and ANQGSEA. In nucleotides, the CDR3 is TGCAGCGTGTCGACAGGGAGCAATCAGCCCCAGCATTTT. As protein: CSVSTGSNQPQHF.

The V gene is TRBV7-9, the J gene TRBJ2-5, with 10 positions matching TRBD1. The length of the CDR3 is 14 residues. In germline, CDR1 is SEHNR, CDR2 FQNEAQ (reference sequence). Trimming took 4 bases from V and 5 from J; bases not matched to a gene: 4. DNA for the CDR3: TGTGCCAGCAGCTCGGACAGGGGGTCGGAGACCCAGTACTTC. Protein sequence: CASSSDRGSETQYF.

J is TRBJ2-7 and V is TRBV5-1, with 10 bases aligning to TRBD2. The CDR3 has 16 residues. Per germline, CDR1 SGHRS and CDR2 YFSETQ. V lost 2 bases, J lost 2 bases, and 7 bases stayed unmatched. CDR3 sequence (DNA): TGCGCCAGCAGCTTAGGGCTAGCGGGAGTAGCCTACGAGCAGTACTTC. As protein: CASSLGLAGVAYEQYF.

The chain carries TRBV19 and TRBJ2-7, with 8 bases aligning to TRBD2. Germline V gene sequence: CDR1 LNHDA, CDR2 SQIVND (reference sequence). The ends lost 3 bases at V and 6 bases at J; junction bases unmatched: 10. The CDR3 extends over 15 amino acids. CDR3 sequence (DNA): TGTGCCAGTAGTATCGGGTCCAGCGGGAGAACCGAGCAGTACTTC. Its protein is CASSIGSSGRTEQYF. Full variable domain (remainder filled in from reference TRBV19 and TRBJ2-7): DGGITQSPKYLFRKEGQNVTLSCEQNLNHDAMYWYRQDPGQGLRLIYYSQIVNDFQKGDIAEGYSVSREKKESFPLTVTSAQKNPTAFYLCASSIGSSGRTEQYFGPGTRLTVT.

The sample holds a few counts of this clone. CDR3 nucleotides: TGTGCCAGCAGCCCCATAGACAGGGGAGCTTTCTTT. Protein: CASSPIDRGAFF. This chain connects TRBV5-8 to TRBJ1-1, with 8 bases fitting TRBD1. V shed 4 bases, J shed 10 bases, and the junction held 6 bases outside the gene matches. The CDR3 has 12 residues. Germline assignment: CDR1 SGHTS and CDR2 YDEGEE.

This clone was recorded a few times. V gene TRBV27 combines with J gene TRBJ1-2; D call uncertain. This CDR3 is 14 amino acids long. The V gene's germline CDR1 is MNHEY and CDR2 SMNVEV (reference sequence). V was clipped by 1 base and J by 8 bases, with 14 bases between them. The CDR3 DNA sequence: TGTGCCAGCAGTTTATTTTTGAATCATGGCGGCTACACCTTC. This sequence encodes CASSLFLNHGGYTF.

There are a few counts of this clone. Written as DNA, the CDR3 is TGCAGCGTTGAAGATCGCGGAGGGAACACAGATACGCAGTATTTT. Translated, it gives CSVEDRGGNTDTQYF. The chain joins TRBV29-1 to TRBJ2-3, with D perhaps matching TRBD2 (6 bases). Trimming removed 0 bases from V and 2 bases from J, with 12 bases in between. This CDR3 has 15 residues. Germline values: CDR1 SQVTM, CDR2 ANQGSEA.

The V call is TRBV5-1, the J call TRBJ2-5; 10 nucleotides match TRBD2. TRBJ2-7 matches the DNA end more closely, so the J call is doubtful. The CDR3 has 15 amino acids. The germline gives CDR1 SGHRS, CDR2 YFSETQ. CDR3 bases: TGCGCCAGCAGCTGGACCGGGACTAGCGAATACGAGCAGTACTTC. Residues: CASSWTGTSEYEQYF.

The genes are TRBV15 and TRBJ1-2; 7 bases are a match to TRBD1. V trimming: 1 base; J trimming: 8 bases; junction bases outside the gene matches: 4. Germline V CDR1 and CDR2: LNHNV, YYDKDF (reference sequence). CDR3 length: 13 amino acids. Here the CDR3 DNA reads TGTGCCACCAGCAGAGGACAGGGCGAGGGCTACACCTTC. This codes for CATSRGQGEGYTF.

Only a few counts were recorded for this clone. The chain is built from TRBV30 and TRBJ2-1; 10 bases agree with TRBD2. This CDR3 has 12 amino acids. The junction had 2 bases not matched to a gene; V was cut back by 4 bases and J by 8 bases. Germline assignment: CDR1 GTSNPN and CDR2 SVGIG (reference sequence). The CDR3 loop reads CAWTSGRHEQFF. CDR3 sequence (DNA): TGTGCCTGGACTAGCGGGAGACATGAGCAGTTCTTC.

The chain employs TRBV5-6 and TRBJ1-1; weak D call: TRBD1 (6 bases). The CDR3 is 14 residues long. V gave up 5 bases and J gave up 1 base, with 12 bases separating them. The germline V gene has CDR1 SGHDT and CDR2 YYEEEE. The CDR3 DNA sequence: TGTGCCAGCAGGCTACAGGGCTGGAACACTGAAGCTTTCTTT. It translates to CASRLQGWNTEAFF.

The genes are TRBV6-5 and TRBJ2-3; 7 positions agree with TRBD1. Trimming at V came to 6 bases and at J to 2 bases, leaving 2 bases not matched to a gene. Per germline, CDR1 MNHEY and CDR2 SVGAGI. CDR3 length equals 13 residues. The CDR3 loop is CASSGTVTDTQYF. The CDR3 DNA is TGTGCCAGCAGCGGGACAGTCACAGATACGCAGTATTTT.

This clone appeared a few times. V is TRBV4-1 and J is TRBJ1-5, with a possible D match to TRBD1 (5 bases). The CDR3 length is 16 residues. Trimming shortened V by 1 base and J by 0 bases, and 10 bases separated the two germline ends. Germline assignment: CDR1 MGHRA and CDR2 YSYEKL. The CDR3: CASSQVAGVSNQPQHF. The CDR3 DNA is TGCGCCAGCAGCCAAGTGGCGGGGGTTAGCAATCAGCCCCAGCATTTT.

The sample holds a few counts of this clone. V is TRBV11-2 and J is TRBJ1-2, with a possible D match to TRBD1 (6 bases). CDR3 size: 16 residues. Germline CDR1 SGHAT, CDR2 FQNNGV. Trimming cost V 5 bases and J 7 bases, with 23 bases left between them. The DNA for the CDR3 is TGTGCCAGCAGCGCTATACAGGGACCGGGCACTTCTGGCTACACCTTC. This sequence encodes CASSAIQGPGTSGYTF.

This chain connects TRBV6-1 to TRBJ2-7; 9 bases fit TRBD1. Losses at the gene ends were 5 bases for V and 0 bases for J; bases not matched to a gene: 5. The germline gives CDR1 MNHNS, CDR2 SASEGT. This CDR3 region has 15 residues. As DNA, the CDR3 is TGTGCCAGCAGTACCGGGACAGGGAACTCCTACGAGCAGTACTTC. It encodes CASSTGTGNSYEQYF.

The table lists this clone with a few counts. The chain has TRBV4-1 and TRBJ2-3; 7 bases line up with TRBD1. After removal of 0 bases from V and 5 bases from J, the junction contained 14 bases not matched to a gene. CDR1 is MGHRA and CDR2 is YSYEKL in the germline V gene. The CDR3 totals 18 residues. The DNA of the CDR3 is TGCGCCAGCAGCCAAGACCCCGGGACAGCCGCTCAAGGAGATACGCAGTATTTT. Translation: CASSQDPGTAAQGDTQYF.

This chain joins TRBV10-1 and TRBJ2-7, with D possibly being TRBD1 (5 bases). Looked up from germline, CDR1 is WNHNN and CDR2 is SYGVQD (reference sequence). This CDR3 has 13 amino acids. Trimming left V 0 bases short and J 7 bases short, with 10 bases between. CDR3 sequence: CASSESTVGEQYF. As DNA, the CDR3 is TGCGCCAGCAGTGAGTCGACAGTAGGAGAGCAGTACTTC.

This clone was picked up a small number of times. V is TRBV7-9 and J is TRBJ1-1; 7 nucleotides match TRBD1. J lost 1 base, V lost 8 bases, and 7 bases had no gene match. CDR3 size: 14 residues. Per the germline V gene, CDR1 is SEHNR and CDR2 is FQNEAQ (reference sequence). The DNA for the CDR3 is TGTGCCAGCCAGGGGGTCACCTCGAACACTGAAGCTTTCTTT. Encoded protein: CASQGVTSNTEAFF.

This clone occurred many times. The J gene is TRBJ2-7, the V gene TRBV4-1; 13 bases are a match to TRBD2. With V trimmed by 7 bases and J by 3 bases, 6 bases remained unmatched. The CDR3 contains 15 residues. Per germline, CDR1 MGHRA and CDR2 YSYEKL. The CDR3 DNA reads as TGCGCCAGCAAAGGACTAGCGGGGGTCGGCTACGAGCAGTACTTC. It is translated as CASKGLAGVGYEQYF.

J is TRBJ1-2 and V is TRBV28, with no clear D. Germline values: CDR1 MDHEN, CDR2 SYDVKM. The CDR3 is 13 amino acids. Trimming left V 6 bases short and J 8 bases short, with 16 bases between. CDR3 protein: CASRLNGVRGYTF. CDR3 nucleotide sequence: TGTGCCAGCAGATTAAACGGAGTAAGGGGCTACACCTTC.

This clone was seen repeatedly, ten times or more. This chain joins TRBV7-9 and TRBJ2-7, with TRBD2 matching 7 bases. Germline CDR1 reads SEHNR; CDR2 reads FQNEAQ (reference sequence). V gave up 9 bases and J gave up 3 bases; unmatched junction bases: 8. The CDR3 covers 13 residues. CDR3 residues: CASTTGTNYEQYF. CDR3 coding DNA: TGTGCCAGTACGACCGGGACTAACTACGAGCAGTACTTC.